By sample fraction, the clone carrying this TCR beta chain is medium-sized (0.01 to 0.1%). Described treatment: treatment-naive control, cytoreductive nephrectomy. Controls were unirradiated tumors from treatment-naive cytoreductive nephrectomy patients. Controls included a few female and about 12 male donors, resected 2011 to 2014. The source of the sample is a study of radiation and T cells in renal cell carcinoma. Produced via immunoSEQ multiplex PCR; TCRdb's table is partial and in-frame only. The repertoire holds around 15,000 clones, with 50% to 65% as singletons. Trimming shortened V by 1 base and J by 1 base, and 7 bases separated the two germline ends. The length of the CDR3 is 15 residues. Germline loops: CDR1 LGHNA, CDR2 YNFKEQ.

This TCR came from a man aged 35-49 years with renal cell carcinoma. This chain joins TRBV4-2 and TRBJ2-2, with unresolved D. The material was tumor tissue, obtained from a patient whose treatment was nephrectomy without radiotherapy. The CDR3 protein is CASSQVPENTGELFF. The CDR3 DNA reads as TGTGCCAGCAGCCAAGTTCCCGAGAACACCGGGGAGCTGTTTTTT.